The clone carrying this TCR beta chain was picked up many times. This CDR3 is 18 amino acids long. Looked up from germline, CDR1 is SGHTA and CDR2 is FQGTGA. V lost 5 bases and J lost 4; bases outside the gene matches: 19. Amplification yielded TCR beta CDR3 regions, with RNA transcripts as the source. Carried out on the TCR CDR3, a first-round RT-PCR used the HTBI primer set. One entry per CDR3 protein results from TCRdb running MiXCR on the multiplex PCR reads. The table records 250,000 to 300,000 distinct CDR3 sequences, more than 14% of them present only once. These data are taken from a study of T cells in Graves' hyperthyroidism and ophthalmopathy.

This sequence joins TRBV7-3 and TRBJ2-5; TRBD2 aligns across 7 bases. This TCR derives from a woman aged 40 to 55 with Graves' hyperthyroidism that later progressed to Graves' ophthalmopathy. The sequencing input was blood. CDR3 sequence (DNA): TGTGCCAGCAGCGAACTTTGGATCCAGTGCAAGCGGGGAGAGACCCAGTACTTC. Residues: CASSELWIQCKRGETQYF.